This T cell receptor beta chain appears in the sequencing data of a study of cytomegalovirus exposure and HLA in healthy donors. Study-wide results and caveats: The authors reported that TCR beta sequences could predict HLA-A and HLA-B alleles. These predictions were accurate for most subjects in the first cohort. An analysis done earlier found most TCR beta V segments productive about 87% or about 30% of the time.

For this clone: The antigen is undetermined.

In the PCR, 60 Vbeta and 13 Jbeta primers were used. The data were produced by immunoSEQ multiplex PCR, yet TCRdb's version contains in-frame clones alone and is incomplete. This sample yields about 170,000 clones, of which under 80% are seen a single time; 2.5% to 3.5% belongs to the top ten. Sequencing input: PBMCs. The sequence was collected from a female donor in good health and CMV-seronegative.

The CDR3 DNA reads as TGTGCCAGCTCCCCCGGGGTCCTCACCGGGGAGCTGTTTTTT. The encoded protein is CASSPGVLTGELFF. The chain carries TRBV18 and TRBJ2-2; D is perhaps TRBD2 (5 bases). Germline-derived CDR1 and CDR2 are KGHSH and LQKENI. The CDR3 is made up of 14 amino acids. Trimming cost V 6 bases and J 4 bases, with 12 bases left between them.